These 24 T cell receptor beta chains came from one sample sequenced in a study of T cell responses to AZD1222 COVID-19 vaccine. This table comes from immunoSEQ multiplex PCR, and its TCRdb copy is limited to in-frame clones, with some not included. The repertoire includes about 180,000 clones, over 90% of them detected once, and 1.9% sits in the top ten. The sequencing here drew on peripheral blood, taken 28 days after the second AZD1222 dose. The origin of the receptors is an adult who received the AZD1222 COVID-19 vaccine.

The CDR3 spells CASSLRQGSTDTQYF. The DNA of the CDR3 is TGTGCCAGCAGCTTAAGACAGGGAAGCACAGATACGCAGTATTTT. This chain connects TRBV7-3 to TRBJ2-3; 7 bases are a match to TRBD1. The germline gives CDR1 SGHTA, CDR2 FQGTGA. The CDR3 covers 15 residues. Trimming cost V 1 base and J 0 bases; bases outside gene matches: 1. Filled out from reference TRBV7-3 and TRBJ2-3, the complete variable domain reads GAGVSQTPSNKVTEKGKYVELRCDPISGHTALYWYRQSLGQGPEFLIYFQGTGAADDSGLPNDRFFAVRPEGSVSTLKIQRTERGDSAVYLCASSLRQGSTDTQYFGPGTRLTVL.

The V gene is TRBV5-1, the J gene TRBJ2-5; 10 bases match TRBD2. The V gene end was trimmed by 2 bases and the J gene end by 2 bases; junction bases not matched to a gene: 6. Germline assignment: CDR1 SGHRS and CDR2 YFSETQ. The CDR3 has 16 residues. In DNA, the CDR3 is TGCGCCAGCAGCTTTCCTAGCGGGGGAAAACAAGAGACCCAGTACTTC. Translation: CASSFPSGGKQETQYF.

The genes are TRBV7-9 and TRBJ1-1; weak D call: TRBD1 (5 bases). Trimming took 6 bases from V and 4 from J, leaving 12 bases between them. In germline, CDR1 is SEHNR, CDR2 FQNEAQ (reference sequence). CDR3 size: 13 residues. The CDR3: CASRSGGSTEAFF. The CDR3 coding sequence is TGTGCCAGCAGATCTGGGGGGTCCACTGAAGCTTTCTTT.

This chain uses TRBV9 with TRBJ2-2, with 9 nucleotides matching TRBD2. The V and J ends lost 5 bases and 0 bases, in that order; junction bases with no gene match: 5. Per the germline V gene, CDR1 is SGDLS and CDR2 is YYNGEE. This CDR3 contains 16 residues. CDR3 amino acids: CASRAGGAANTGELFF. The CDR3 DNA is TGTGCCAGCAGGGCGGGAGGGGCCGCGAACACCGGGGAGCTGTTTTTT.

This chain connects TRBV5-4 to TRBJ1-3, with 9 bases that match TRBD1. The germline CDR1 and CDR2 sequences are SGHNT and YYREEE (reference sequence). V shed 4 bases and J 8 bases; nucleotides not matched to a gene: 7. The CDR3 consists of 14 residues. This CDR3 reads CASSLTGGFDTIYF. The DNA of the CDR3 is TGTGCCAGCAGCCTGACAGGGGGTTTTGACACCATATATTTT.

The chain recombines TRBV19 with TRBJ2-1; TRBD2 aligns across 10 bases. The CDR3 runs to 17 residues. CDR1 is LNHDA, CDR2 SQIVND, per germline (reference sequence). V gave up 2 bases and J gave up 1 base; unmatched junction bases: 5. The DNA for the CDR3 is TGTGCCAGTAGTATATTCTGGACTAGCGGATCCTACAATGAGCAGTTCTTC. Translated, it gives CASSIFWTSGSYNEQFF.

V gene TRBV10-3 combines with J gene TRBJ1-4; TRBD1 agrees at 10 bases. V dropped 3 bases and J dropped 0; count of bases not matched to a gene: 4. The CDR3 totals 17 residues. Germline CDR1 ENHRY, CDR2 SYGVKD. CDR3 residues: CAISDGTGDPTNEKLFF. Here the CDR3 DNA reads TGTGCCATCAGTGACGGGACAGGGGACCCAACTAATGAAAAACTGTTTTTT.

The chain links TRBV6-1 to TRBJ1-2; TRBD1 matches at 7 bases. Losses at the gene ends were 3 bases for V and 6 bases for J; bases not matched to a gene: 7. The germline V gene encodes CDR1 MNHNS and CDR2 SASEGT. CDR3 length equals 14 residues. The CDR3 protein is CASSESQGGNGYTF. CDR3 nucleotides: TGTGCCAGCAGTGAGTCCCAGGGGGGAAATGGCTACACCTTC.

The gene calls are TRBV7-6 and TRBJ1-2, with a weak D call TRBD1 (5 bases). V dropped 5 bases and J dropped 4 bases, with 17 bases sitting between them. CDR3 length: 15 amino acids. The germline gives CDR1 SGHVS, CDR2 FNYEAQ. The DNA for the CDR3 is TGTGCCAGCAGCGCACCGGGACTCCCATTCTATGGCTACACCTTC. Amino acids: CASSAPGLPFYGYTF. Full variable domain (missing parts from reference TRBV7-6 and TRBJ1-2): GAGVSQSPRYKVTKRGQDVALRCDPISGHVSLYWYRQALGQGPEFLTYFNYEAQQDKSGLPNDRFSAERPEGSISTLTIQRTEQRDSAMYRCASSAPGLPFYGYTFGSGTRLTVV.

The chain carries TRBV15 and TRBJ1-5; D is unresolved. The V gene's germline CDR1 is LNHNV and CDR2 YYDKDF (reference sequence). V was cut by 3 bases and J by 9 bases, with 12 bases left in between. The CDR3 extends over 13 amino acids. CDR3 in amino acids: CATSSINEGPQHF. The CDR3 bases are TGTGCCACCAGCAGCATCAACGAGGGGCCCCAGCATTTT.

V and J are TRBV11-1 and TRBJ1-1, with D maybe TRBD1 (5 bases). The CDR3 runs 15 residues. Trimming took off 1 base at V and 0 bases at J, with 9 bases between the two ends. Germline CDR1 reads SGHAT; CDR2 reads FQDESV (reference sequence). The CDR3 DNA is TGTGCCAGCAGCTTAGGCGGGGCCGTGAACACTGAAGCTTTCTTT. As protein: CASSLGGAVNTEAFF.

The rearrangement joins TRBV6-5 to TRBJ1-2, with D unclear. Germline CDR1 reads MNHEY; CDR2 reads SVGAGI. V was cut by 10 bases and J by 2 bases, with 14 bases left in between. The CDR3 sequence is 13 residues long. This CDR3 reads CATSEGANYGYTF. In DNA form, the CDR3 reads TGTGCCACCTCGGAAGGAGCAAACTATGGCTACACCTTC.

The chain joins TRBV6-5 to TRBJ1-3; unclear D gene. There are 10 residues in the CDR3. Trimming cost V 7 bases and J 10 bases, with 8 bases left between them. Germline CDR1 is MNHEY and CDR2 is SVGAGI. Here the CDR3 reads CASNDETIYF. In nucleotides, the CDR3 is TGTGCCAGCAACGATGAAACCATATATTTT.

The gene calls are TRBV6-2 or TRBV6-3 and TRBJ2-2; possibly TRBD1 for D (5 bases). The CDR3 has 19 residues. V lost 2 bases and J 1 base, leaving 20 bases between the germline ends. Germline CDR1 MNHEY, CDR2 SVGEGT. CDR3 in amino acids: CASSYGRAGIYQNTGELFF. The CDR3 DNA sequence: TGTGCCAGCAGTTACGGTCGGGCAGGGATTTATCAGAACACCGGGGAGCTGTTTTTT.

This sequence joins TRBV28 and TRBJ2-1; 14 positions match TRBD2. The CDR3 runs to 19 residues. V lost 6 bases to trimming and J lost 4 bases; unmatched junction nucleotides: 14. From germline, CDR1 is MDHEN and CDR2 SYDVKM. The DNA of the CDR3 is TGTGCCAGCAGCCATCCCGGGACTAGCGGGAGAGGGGCGTACAATGAGCAGTTCTTC. Residues: CASSHPGTSGRGAYNEQFF.

J is TRBJ1-2 and V is TRBV6-5, with TRBD1 matching 7 bases. Germline-derived CDR1 and CDR2 are MNHEY and SVGAGI. V trimming: 4 bases; J trimming: 8 bases; junction bases outside the gene matches: 13. The CDR3 spans 15 residues. The CDR3 DNA sequence: TGTGCCAGCAGTTGGGCCCGGACAGGCCTAGGAGGCTACACCTTC. Its protein is CASSWARTGLGGYTF.

Only a few counts were recorded for this clone. The chain carries TRBV7-2 and TRBJ1-2; D may be TRBD1 (6 bases). The V end lost 6 bases, the J end lost 3 bases, and 8 bases lay between the germline ends. CDR1 and CDR2 (germline): SGHTA, FQGNSA. This CDR3 has 12 amino acids. In DNA form, the CDR3 reads TGTGCCAGCAGACAGGGCGACTATGGCTACACCTTC. Encoded protein: CASRQGDYGYTF.

The gene calls are TRBV5-1 and TRBJ2-1, with D perhaps TRBD2 (5 bases). In germline, CDR1 is SGHRS, CDR2 YFSETQ. Trimming left V 0 bases short and J 2 bases short, with 15 bases between. The CDR3 has 17 residues. CDR3: CASSLASGGPTYNEQFF. CDR3 nucleotides: TGCGCCAGCAGCTTGGCGAGCGGCGGTCCCACCTACAATGAGCAGTTCTTC.

This clone was detected once. The rearrangement links TRBV5-5 to TRBJ2-1; D unresolved. Trimming cost V 4 bases and J 5 bases, with 10 bases left between them. The CDR3 is 13 residues long. The germline CDR1 and CDR2 sequences are SGHKS and YYEKEE (reference sequence). The DNA for the CDR3 is TGTGCCAGCAGCAACGGACCGAACAATGAGCAGTTCTTC. Its protein is CASSNGPNNEQFF. Using reference TRBV5-5 and TRBJ2-1 for the parts outside the CDR3, the full variable domain is DAGVTQSPTHLIKTRGQQVTLRCSPISGHKSVSWYQQVLGQGPQFIFQYYEKEERGRGNFPDRFSARQFPNYSSELNVNALLLGDSALYLCASSNGPNNEQFFGPGTRLTVL.

The CDR3 nucleotides read TGTGCCAGCGGGACAGTCTATGGCTACACCTTC. Translated, it gives CASGTVYGYTF. V and J are TRBV6-5 and TRBJ1-2; 7 bases match TRBD1. From germline, CDR1 is MNHEY and CDR2 SVGAGI. This CDR3 contains 11 residues. Trimming at V came to 8 bases and at J to 4 bases, leaving 1 base not matched to a gene.

V usage is TRBV28 and J usage is TRBJ2-7, with D possibly matching TRBD2 (6 bases). The V end lost 10 bases, the J end lost 3 bases, and 16 bases lay between the germline ends. CDR1 is MDHEN and CDR2 is SYDVKM in the germline V gene. CDR3 length: 13 residues. CDR3: CATYSGSRYEQYF. DNA for the CDR3: TGTGCCACCTATAGCGGAAGCCGCTACGAGCAGTACTTC.

This clone appeared a few times. V gene TRBV5-1 combines with J gene TRBJ1-2; 8 bases agree with TRBD1. The CDR3 loop spans 13 amino acids. Germline CDR1 and CDR2: SGHRS and YFSETQ. V shed 0 bases, J shed 12 bases, and the junction held 7 bases outside the gene matches. This chain's CDR3 is CASSLGGQGLDTF. CDR3 DNA sequence: TGCGCCAGCAGCTTGGGAGGACAGGGCCTCGACACCTTC.

The chain uses TRBV4-1 and TRBJ2-3, with 11 bases lining up with TRBD1. Germline V CDR1 and CDR2: MGHRA, YSYEKL. Trimming removed 4 bases from V and 5 bases from J; junction bases left unmatched: 11. The CDR3 loop spans 17 amino acids. CDR3 loop: CASSPPFRDRGLDTQYF. The CDR3 DNA sequence: TGCGCCAGCAGCCCCCCTTTCCGGGACAGGGGGTTAGATACGCAGTATTTT.

This clone was found a few times. The V gene is TRBV28, the J gene TRBJ2-7; 9 positions agree with TRBD2. V shed 7 bases, J shed 3 bases, and the junction held 7 bases outside the gene matches. CDR3 size: 14 residues. CDR1 is MDHEN and CDR2 is SYDVKM in the germline V gene. CDR3 bases: TGTGCCAGCACCGGCGGGAGGGCCCTCTACGAGCAGTACTTC. Protein product: CASTGGRALYEQYF. Filled out from reference TRBV28 and TRBJ2-7, the complete variable domain reads DVKVTQSSRYLVKRTGEKVFLECVQDMDHENMFWYRQDPGLGLRLIYFSYDVKMKEKGDIPEGYSVSREKKERFSLILESASTNQTSMYLCASTGGRALYEQYFGPGTRLTVT.